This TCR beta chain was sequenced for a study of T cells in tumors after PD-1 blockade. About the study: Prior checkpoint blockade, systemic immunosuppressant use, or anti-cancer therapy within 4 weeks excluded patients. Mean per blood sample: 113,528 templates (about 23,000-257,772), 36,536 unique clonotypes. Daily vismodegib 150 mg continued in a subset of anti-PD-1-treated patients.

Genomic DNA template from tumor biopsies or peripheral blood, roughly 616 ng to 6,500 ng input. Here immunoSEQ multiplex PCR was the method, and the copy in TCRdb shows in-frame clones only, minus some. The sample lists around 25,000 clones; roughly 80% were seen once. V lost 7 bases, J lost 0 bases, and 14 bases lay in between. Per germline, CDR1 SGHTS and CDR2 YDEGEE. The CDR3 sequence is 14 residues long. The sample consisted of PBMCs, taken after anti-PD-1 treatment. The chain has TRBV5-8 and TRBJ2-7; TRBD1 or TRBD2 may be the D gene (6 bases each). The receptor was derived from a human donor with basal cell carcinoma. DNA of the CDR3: TGTGCCAGCTTACAAGGGGGGAGCTCCTACGAGCAGTACTTC. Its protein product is CASLQGGSSYEQYF.